The rows below give T cell receptor beta chains drawn from one sample of a study of cytomegalovirus exposure and HLA in healthy donors. Sequencing was performed with immunoSEQ multiplex PCR; in TCRdb, only in-frame clones are kept and a portion is missing. Counted here are about 110,000 clones, roughly 70% occurring once; the ten biggest clones make up roughly 2.9%. The sample taken for sequencing was PBMCs. Every receptor here comes from a male donor in good health and CMV-seropositive. Each CDR3 is given with its conserved first and last residue. The D gene is left open where the match is weak. A row's size may be missing; if present it is once, few, many or a size class.

d_gene,j_gene,abundance,v_gene,CDR3aa,CDR3nt
-,TRBJ1-2,-,TRBV5-8,CASSLVGGEGGYTF,TGTGCCAGCAGCTTGGTGGGCGGTGAGGGAGGCTACACCTTC
-,TRBJ1-1,few,TRBV9,CASSVAGGCEAFF,TGTGCCAGCAGCGTAGCCGGGGGTTGTGAAGCTTTCTTT
-,TRBJ2-7,-,TRBV4-3,CASSPERAAYEQYF,TGCGCCAGCAGCCCCGAGCGGGCAGCCTACGAGCAGTACTTC
TRBD2,TRBJ2-1,-,TRBV9,CASSVARASGGAYNEQFF,TGTGCCAGCAGCGTAGCTCGGGCTAGCGGGGGGGCCTACAATGAGCAGTTCTTC
TRBD2,TRBJ2-1,few,TRBV7-3,CASGLASNNEQFF,TGTGCCAGCGGACTAGCGTCGAACAATGAGCAGTTCTTC
-,TRBJ1-1,-,TRBV7-9,CASSHEANPEAFF,TGTGCCAGCAGCCACGAAGCAAACCCTGAAGCTTTCTTT
-,TRBJ2-5,few,TRBV6-4,CASSALQGETQYF,TGTGCCAGCAGTGCCCTCCAGGGTGAGACCCAGTACTTC
TRBD1,TRBJ2-5,-,TRBV6-6,CASSYGVTGGRETQYF,TGTGCCAGCAGTTACGGGGTGACAGGGGGCAGGGAGACCCAGTACTTC
-,TRBJ2-7,few,TRBV2,CASSDVGAYEQYF,TGTGCCAGCAGTGATGTAGGGGCCTACGAGCAGTACTTC
-,TRBJ1-5,-,TRBV5-5,CASSLEGGLSNQPQHF,TGTGCCAGCAGCTTGGAGGGAGGTCTGAGCAATCAGCCCCAGCATTTT